The clone carrying this T cell receptor (beta chain) has just one count. What it binds is unknown. Autoimmune disease history or systemic immunosuppression barred patients. This sample is drawn from a study of OX40 agonist ivuxolimab in advanced cancers. Study details: Averaging about 60 years in age, with a range of about 23 to 79, the cohort was more than 75% male.

Data came from immunoSEQ multiplex PCR; TCRdb stores just in-frame clones and leaves some out. The data contain under 20,000 clones, about 80% of them singletons. Overall study results and limits: Antigens targeted by the expanded peripheral T cells were not determined.

This clonotype was sampled from an adult with an advanced solid tumor such as melanoma, head and neck, liver or kidney cancer. The sequences come from CD4+ or CD8+ T cells sorted from blood, collected in a trial of the OX40 agonist ivuxolimab.

The CDR3 here is CASSKGGGGCEQFF. CDR3 sequence (DNA): TGTGCCAGCAGCAAAGGGGGTGGGGGCTGTGAGCAGTTCTTC. The rearrangement joins TRBV21-1 to TRBJ2-1; the DNA was not used to check the table's D call, TRBD1. TRBV21-1 is flagged as a pseudogene. The CDR3 runs to 14 residues.